These 20 T cell receptor beta chains were sequenced from one sample in a study of OX40 agonist ivuxolimab in advanced cancers. Data came from immunoSEQ multiplex PCR; TCRdb stores just in-frame clones and leaves some out. The sample has roughly 57,000 clones; roughly 87% are singletons. The source was CD4+ or CD8+ T cells sorted from blood, collected in a trial of the OX40 agonist ivuxolimab. The receptor set was obtained from an adult with an advanced solid tumor such as melanoma, head and neck, liver or kidney cancer.

V gene TRBV6-5 combines with J gene TRBJ2-7; D not certain. CDR3 length equals 14 residues. Germline lookup yields CDR1 MNHEY and CDR2 SVGAGI. Trimming shortened V by 2 bases and J by 1 base, and 9 bases separated the two germline ends. The DNA of the CDR3 is TGTGCCAGCAGTTACGGTGGCAGGTCCTACGAGCAGTACTTC. This gives the protein CASSYGGRSYEQYF.

The chain is built from TRBV30 and TRBJ2-2; D might be TRBD1 or TRBD2, each matching 5 bases. Germline V gene data show CDR1 as GTSNPN and CDR2 as SVGIG (reference sequence). V gave up 5 bases and J gave up 5 bases, with 15 bases separating them. This CDR3 is 14 amino acids long. The CDR3 DNA reads as TGTGCCTGGGACGGGCAGGGAGTGACCGGGGAGCTGTTTTTT. Its protein product is CAWDGQGVTGELFF.

This rearrangement joins TRBV7-9 to TRBJ1-3; 7 positions agree with TRBD1. The CDR3 extends over 17 amino acids. Losses at the gene ends were 4 bases for V and 1 base for J; bases not matched to a gene: 10. Looked up from germline, CDR1 is SEHNR and CDR2 is FQNEAQ (reference sequence). CDR3 protein: CASSSAGGYLSGNTIYF. CDR3 in DNA: TGTGCCAGCAGCTCAGCAGGGGGTTACCTTTCTGGAAACACCATATATTTT.

The chain links TRBV5-1 to TRBJ2-3, with TRBD2 matching 12 bases. The CDR3 spans 15 residues. J lost 4 bases, V lost 3 bases, and 3 bases had no gene match. Germline V gene lookup returns CDR1 SGHRS and CDR2 YFSETQ. The DNA of the CDR3 is TGCGCCAGCAGCTCCCTAGCGGGGGGGTCAGATACGCAGTATTTT. This gives the protein CASSSLAGGSDTQYF.

This chain joins TRBV4-1 and TRBJ2-7; perhaps TRBD1 as D (5 bases). This CDR3 contains 15 residues. V lost 0 bases and J lost 2, with 11 bases in between. Germline assignment: CDR1 MGHRA and CDR2 YSYEKL. The CDR3 region is CASSQEFGRAYEQYF. The CDR3 region has the DNA TGCGCCAGCAGCCAAGAATTCGGCAGGGCCTACGAGCAGTACTTC.

V is TRBV7-3 and J is TRBJ2-6, with D maybe TRBD1 (5 bases). Deletions cut 4 bases from V and 0 bases from J, with 10 bases between. Germline CDR1 and CDR2: SGHTA and FQGTGA. The CDR3 loop spans 16 amino acids. The CDR3 region is CASSSQVLSGANVLTF. CDR3 nucleotides: TGTGCCAGCAGCTCACAGGTTCTCTCTGGGGCCAACGTCCTGACTTTC.

The chain has TRBV29-1 and TRBJ2-2, with a weak D call TRBD1 (6 bases). This CDR3 region has 14 residues. CDR1 and CDR2 (germline): SQVTM, ANQGSEA. Trimming removed 7 bases at V and 2 bases at J, with 14 bases between. CDR3 sequence (DNA): TGCAGCGCTCAGGGGCCGGGTAACACCGGGGAGCTGTTTTTT. The encoded protein is CSAQGPGNTGELFF.

V gene TRBV5-1 combines with J gene TRBJ2-7; 10 bases fit TRBD1. Germline CDR1 and CDR2: SGHRS and YFSETQ. The trim removed 3 bases at V and 5 bases at J, leaving 14 bases unmatched. CDR3 length: 17 amino acids. The CDR3 sequence is CASSSNPPGTGANEQYF. The CDR3 bases are TGCGCCAGCAGCTCCAACCCTCCCGGGACAGGGGCCAACGAGCAGTACTTC.

This clone was observed a single time. The J gene is TRBJ2-7, the V gene TRBV7-3; D unclear. The CDR3 length is 13 residues. Germline V gene data show CDR1 as SGHTA and CDR2 as FQGTGA. With 3 bases removed from V and 6 bases from J, the gap between germline ends came to 12 bases. The CDR3 bases are TGTGCCAGCAGCTTTAGGACCGCTGGCGAGCAGTACTTC. Encoded protein: CASSFRTAGEQYF.

This clone was recorded once. This chain connects TRBV4-1 to TRBJ2-6, with 7 nucleotides matching TRBD2. CDR3 length: 17 residues. V dropped 2 bases and J dropped 0; count of bases not matched to a gene: 4. Germline CDR1 and CDR2: MGHRA and YSYEKL. This CDR3 reads CASSQSGTNSGANVLTF. The CDR3 nucleotides are TGCGCCAGCAGCCAATCGGGGACTAACTCTGGGGCCAACGTCCTGACTTTC.

V gene TRBV6-5 combines with J gene TRBJ1-5, with a possible D match to TRBD1 (5 bases). Trimming left V 2 bases short and J 0 bases short, with 5 bases between. Germline assignment: CDR1 MNHEY and CDR2 SVGAGI. CDR3 length: 14 residues. The CDR3 bases are TGTGCCAGCAGTTACCAGGGTAGCAATCAGCCCCAGCATTTT. Translating it yields CASSYQGSNQPQHF.

With regard to this clone: The same CDR3 can be traced to other DNA sequences in this sample. This chain links TRBV7-3 with TRBJ2-5; D remains ambiguous. Trimming cost V 0 bases and J 2 bases, with 4 bases left between them. The CDR3 contains 13 residues. Germline V CDR1 and CDR2: SGHTA, FQGTGA. The CDR3 is CASSLTRQETQYF. In DNA form, the CDR3 reads TGTGCCAGCAGCTTAACCAGGCAAGAGACCCAGTACTTC.

The V call is TRBV9, the J call TRBJ1-1, with D uncertain. Trimming cost V 0 bases and J 2 bases, with 8 bases left between them. Germline V gene data show CDR1 as SGDLS and CDR2 as YYNGEE. This CDR3 region has 14 residues. The DNA for the CDR3 is TGTGCCAGCAGCGTAGATCTGGCAAACACTGAAGCTTTCTTT. This gives the protein CASSVDLANTEAFF.

The V and J genes are TRBV19 and TRBJ1-2; D gene ambiguous. Per the germline V gene, CDR1 is LNHDA and CDR2 is SQIVND (reference sequence). V lost 7 bases and J 2 bases, leaving 17 bases between the germline ends. This CDR3 has 15 residues. The CDR3 DNA reads TGTGCCAGTACAATGTCCGGCAGCAGAAACTATGGCTACACCTTC. This encodes CASTMSGSRNYGYTF.

The V gene is TRBV5-1, the J gene TRBJ2-6; either TRBD1 or TRBD2 may fit D (5 bases each). The CDR3 has 16 amino acids. The V gene's germline CDR1 is SGHRS and CDR2 YFSETQ. Trimming pared 6 bases from V and 2 bases from J, leaving 15 bases between. Here the CDR3 reads CASTAGSSTGANVLTF. CDR3 nucleotides: TGCGCCAGCACAGCAGGGAGTTCCACTGGGGCCAACGTCCTGACTTTC.

The chain recombines TRBV15 with TRBJ2-1; TRBD1 aligns across 9 bases. V lost 4 bases to trimming and J lost 8 bases; unmatched junction nucleotides: 12. The length of the CDR3 is 16 residues. Germline CDR1 is LNHNV and CDR2 is YYDKDF (reference sequence). The CDR3 reads CATSKSTGTGFDEQFF. The CDR3 DNA is TGTGCCACCAGCAAATCTACCGGGACAGGGTTCGATGAGCAGTTCTTC. Supplemented by reference TRBV15 and TRBJ2-1, the full variable domain reads DAMVIQNPRYQVTQFGKPVTLSCSQTLNHNVMYWYQQKSSQAPKLLFHYYDKDFNNEADTPDNFQSRRPNTSFCFLDIRSPGLGDTAMYLCATSKSTGTGFDEQFFGPGTRLTVL.

This chain joins TRBV21-1 and TRBJ1-5; TRBD1 reflects the table's D call only, with no check against the DNA. TRBV21-1 is annotated as a pseudogene. CDR3 length: 16 residues. In DNA, the CDR3 is TGTGCCAGCAGCAGGGAAACAGGGGTTGGGAATCAGCCCCAGCATTTT. It is translated as CASSRETGVGNQPQHF.

CDR3 protein: CASSRSLAGLETQYF. The CDR3 DNA sequence: TGTGCCAGCAGCCGATCCCTAGCGGGATTGGAGACCCAGTACTTC. The chain recombines TRBV6-6 with TRBJ2-5, with TRBD2 matching over 9 bases. The length of the CDR3 is 15 residues. Germline V gives CDR1 MNHNY, CDR2 SVGAGI (reference sequence). V gave up 6 bases and J gave up 5 bases; unmatched junction bases: 10.

This chain joins TRBV7-8 and TRBJ2-5, with 7 bases lining up with TRBD1. V shed 5 bases and J 1 base; nucleotides not matched to a gene: 7. The CDR3 is 15 residues long. CDR1 is SGHVS, CDR2 FQNEAQ, per germline. CDR3 DNA: TGTGCCAGCAGCGAAAGGGGGCTAGCCCAAGAGACCCAGTACTTC. As protein: CASSERGLAQETQYF.

CDR3 in amino acids: CASNPTDAGEGDTQYF. The CDR3 region has the DNA TGTGCCAGCAACCCTACAGACGCGGGAGAAGGAGATACGCAGTATTTT. V usage is TRBV21-1 and J usage is TRBJ2-3; whether TRBD2, the table's D call, matches the DNA was not checked. TRBV21-1 is a documented pseudogene. The CDR3 has 16 residues.